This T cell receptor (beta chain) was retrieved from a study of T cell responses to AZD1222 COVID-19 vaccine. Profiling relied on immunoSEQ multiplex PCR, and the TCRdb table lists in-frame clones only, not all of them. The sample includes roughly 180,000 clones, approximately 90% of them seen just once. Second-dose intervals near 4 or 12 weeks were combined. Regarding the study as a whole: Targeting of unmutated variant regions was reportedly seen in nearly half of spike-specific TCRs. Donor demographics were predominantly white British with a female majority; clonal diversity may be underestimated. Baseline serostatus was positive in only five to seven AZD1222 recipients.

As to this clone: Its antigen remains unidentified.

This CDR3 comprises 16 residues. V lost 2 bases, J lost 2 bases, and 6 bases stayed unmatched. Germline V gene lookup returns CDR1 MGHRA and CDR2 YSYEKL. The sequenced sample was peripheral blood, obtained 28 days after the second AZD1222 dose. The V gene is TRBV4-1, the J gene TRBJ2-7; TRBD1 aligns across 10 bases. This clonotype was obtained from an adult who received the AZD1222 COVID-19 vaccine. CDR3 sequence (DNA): TGCGCCAGCAGCCAATCCGGGACAGGGGTCCCCTACGAGCAGTACTTC. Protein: CASSQSGTGVPYEQYF.